Below are 20 T cell receptor beta chains sequenced from a single sample in a study of CD8 T cells in ankylosing spondylitis. The antigens for these receptors are not known. Study-wide findings and caveats: Seemingly distinctive of ankylosing spondylitis blood was a TCR beta motif formed by eight highly homologous variants.

TCRdb reprocessed the 5' RACE reads via MiXCR and lists one record per CDR3 protein. The data hold 350,000 or so distinct CDR3 sequences, with roughly 8% observed a single time. Sequenced sample: blood, either unsorted or a sorted T cell fraction (not recorded which). The receptors stem from a male donor with ankylosing spondylitis.

This clonotype has more than one count but fewer than ten. The chain couples TRBV28 to TRBJ2-7, with D perhaps matching TRBD1 (6 bases). The length of the CDR3 is 17 residues. The V and J ends lost 4 bases and 2 bases respectively, with 21 bases between them. Germline V gene data show CDR1 as MDHEN and CDR2 as SYDVKM. The CDR3 protein is CASSSPMSGEVAYEQYF. DNA of the CDR3: TGTGCCAGCAGTTCGCCAATGTCAGGGGAAGTTGCCTACGAGCAGTACTTC.

This clonotype has more than one count but fewer than ten. The V call is TRBV7-2, the J call TRBJ1-2, with 8 positions matching TRBD1. The CDR3 runs to 14 residues. Germline values: CDR1 SGHTA, CDR2 FQGNSA. J gave up 7 bases and V 5 bases, and 9 bases lay outside the gene matches. The CDR3 is CASSPIGRGLGYTF. In DNA, the CDR3 is TGTGCCAGCAGCCCGATAGGCAGGGGGCTTGGCTACACCTTC. Filled out from reference TRBV7-2 and TRBJ1-2, the complete variable domain reads GAGVSQSPSNKVTEKGKDVELRCDPISGHTALYWYRQSLGQGLEFLIYFQGNSAPDKSGLPSDRFSAERTGGSVSTLTIQRTQQEDSAVYLCASSPIGRGLGYTFGSGTRLTVV.

This clonotype has just a few counts. This rearrangement joins TRBV18 to TRBJ2-1; D may correspond to TRBD1 or TRBD2 (5 bases each). Trimming took 0 bases from V and 8 from J, leaving 14 bases between them. The CDR3 contains 15 residues. The germline V gene has CDR1 KGHSH and CDR2 LQKENI. CDR3 residues: CASSPPRGLGDEQFF. The CDR3 DNA is TGTGCCAGCTCACCACCGAGGGGCCTAGGGGATGAGCAGTTCTTC.

This clonotype turned up a few times. The V call is TRBV11-2, the J call TRBJ2-1; D is ambiguous. Deletions cut 0 bases from V and 6 bases from J, with 6 bases between. Per the germline V gene, CDR1 is SGHAT and CDR2 is FQNNGV. The CDR3 consists of 13 residues. The DNA of the CDR3 is TGTGCCAGCAGCTTAGAACTTGGCAATGAGCAGTTCTTC. Translating gives CASSLELGNEQFF.

Only a few counts were recorded for this clonotype. The chain is built from TRBV6-1 and TRBJ2-7; TRBD1 might be the D (6 bases). Trimming took 4 bases from V and 3 from J, leaving 13 bases between them. CDR3 length equals 14 residues. CDR1 and CDR2 from the germline V gene are MNHNS and SASEGT. The CDR3: CASSGNRDLYEQYF. CDR3 DNA sequence: TGTGCCAGCAGTGGGAACAGGGATCTCTACGAGCAGTACTTC.

The table lists this clonotype with many counts. The chain uses TRBV27 and TRBJ1-6; 7 bases match TRBD1. V was pared by 5 bases and J by 2 bases, with 6 bases of the junction left unmatched. The CDR3 is made up of 16 amino acids. CDR1 is MNHEY and CDR2 is SMNVEV in the germline V gene (reference sequence). The DNA for the CDR3 is TGTGCCAGCAGTCCTACAGGGGCGCCCTATAATTCACCCCTCCACTTT. Translated: CASSPTGAPYNSPLHF.

There are a few counts of this clonotype. The J gene is TRBJ2-2, the V gene TRBV27; 8 nucleotides match TRBD2. V lost 6 bases and J lost 6; bases outside the gene matches: 3. Germline CDR1 MNHEY, CDR2 SMNVEV (reference sequence). The CDR3 has 13 amino acids. The CDR3 DNA reads as TGTGCCAGCAGAGTACTAGCGGCCGGGGAGCTGTTTTTT. As protein: CASRVLAAGELFF.

The chain employs TRBV18 and TRBJ2-7; no clear D gene. V gave up 2 bases and J gave up 0 bases, with 11 bases separating them. There are 15 residues in the CDR3. CDR1 is KGHSH and CDR2 is LQKENI in the germline V gene. This CDR3 reads CASSPITVSSYEQYF. The CDR3 bases are TGTGCCAGCTCACCAATTACCGTGAGCTCCTACGAGCAGTACTTC.

This clonotype was observed at least ten times. The genes are TRBV5-1 and TRBJ1-6; D not resolved. V gave up 0 bases and J gave up 7 bases, with 5 bases separating them. The CDR3 spans 13 residues. In germline, CDR1 is SGHRS, CDR2 YFSETQ. The CDR3 reads CASSLGSNSPLHF. The CDR3 bases are TGCGCCAGCAGCTTGGGATCGAATTCACCCCTCCACTTT.

The chain is built from TRBV20-1 and TRBJ2-1, with 7 bases fitting TRBD2. Germline V gene sequence: CDR1 DFQATT, CDR2 SNEGSKA (reference sequence). Trimming took 0 bases from V and 0 from J; bases not matched to a gene: 8. The CDR3 spans 17 residues. In DNA form, the CDR3 reads TGCAGTGCTAGAGATCCCTTGCGGGAGTTCTCCTACAATGAGCAGTTCTTC. It translates to CSARDPLREFSYNEQFF.

This chain links TRBV4-2 with TRBJ1-4; maybe TRBD1 (6 bases). The CDR3 is 17 residues long. CDR1 LGHNA and CDR2 YNFKEQ come from the germline V gene. V was clipped by 0 bases and J by 4 bases, with 15 bases between them. The CDR3 DNA is TGTGCCAGCAGCCAAGATAGCAGACAGGACGTTAATGAAAAACTGTTTTTT. It specifies CASSQDSRQDVNEKLFF.

The CDR3 protein is CASSQDRILSVRGAEAFF. As DNA, the CDR3 is TGTGCCAGCAGCCAAGATCGCATCTTATCAGTGAGGGGAGCTGAAGCTTTCTTT. V gene TRBV3-1 combines with J gene TRBJ1-1; tentatively, D is TRBD1 (5 bases). CDR3 length: 18 amino acids. Per germline, CDR1 LGHDT and CDR2 YNNKEL (reference sequence). Trimming took off 0 bases at V and 6 bases at J, with 23 bases between the two ends.

The sample holds a few counts of this clonotype. The chain employs TRBV7-2 and TRBJ2-2; D not resolved. Trimming left V 6 bases short and J 0 bases short, with 8 bases between. There are 14 residues in the CDR3. Germline CDR1 and CDR2: SGHTA and FQGNSA. The CDR3 loop is CASSHTTNTGELFF. In DNA, the CDR3 is TGTGCCAGCAGTCATACAACGAACACCGGGGAGCTGTTTTTT.

This clonotype appeared many times. This chain uses TRBV19 with TRBJ1-5; 8 nucleotides match TRBD1. With V trimmed by 6 bases and J by 6 bases, 13 bases remained unmatched. This CDR3 comprises 16 residues. In germline, CDR1 is LNHDA, CDR2 SQIVND (reference sequence). The CDR3 protein is CASSLSHGQGTQPQHF. CDR3 sequence (DNA): TGTGCCAGTAGCCTCAGCCACGGACAGGGAACTCAGCCCCAGCATTTT.

The rearrangement joins TRBV5-5 to TRBJ2-7; D not certain. V dropped 1 base and J dropped 2 bases, with 10 bases sitting between them. Germline V lookup: CDR1 SGHKS, CDR2 YYEKEE (reference sequence). The CDR3 covers 14 residues. CDR3 region: CASSLRTLAYEQYF. DNA for the CDR3: TGTGCCAGCAGCTTGCGGACCCTAGCCTACGAGCAGTACTTC.

This clonotype was counted a few times. CDR3 in amino acids: CASSPVAGGPTDTQYF. CDR3 nucleotides: TGTGCCAGCAGCCCGGTCGCGGGAGGACCCACAGATACGCAGTATTTT. The chain employs TRBV9 and TRBJ2-3; 8 nucleotides agree with TRBD2. Germline values: CDR1 SGDLS, CDR2 YYNGEE. The CDR3 is 16 residues long. J lost 2 bases, V lost 4 bases, and 9 bases had no gene match.

The rearrangement uses TRBV20-1 and TRBJ1-5; 8 nucleotides agree with TRBD1. Germline V lookup: CDR1 DFQATT, CDR2 SNEGSKA (reference sequence). The CDR3 length is 16 residues. After removal of 5 bases from V and 3 bases from J, the junction contained 12 bases not matched to a gene. Here the CDR3 reads CSAPGSGGLSNQPQHF. The CDR3 DNA follows: TGCAGTGCTCCAGGGTCAGGGGGCCTCTCCAATCAGCCCCAGCATTTT.

There are a few counts of this clonotype. The rearrangement links TRBV18 to TRBJ2-3; D call uncertain. Germline V gene lookup returns CDR1 KGHSH and CDR2 LQKENI. CDR3 length equals 15 residues. Trimming removed 3 bases at V and 0 bases at J, with 10 bases between. CDR3 protein: CASSPRAPSTDTQYF. CDR3 nucleotide sequence: TGTGCCAGCTCACCCCGAGCGCCTAGCACAGATACGCAGTATTTT.

The chain combines TRBV4-2 with TRBJ2-3; D ambiguous. The CDR3 runs 14 residues. The germline V gene has CDR1 LGHNA and CDR2 YNFKEQ. The V gene lost 4 bases and the J gene lost 4 bases, with 12 bases spanning the gap. The CDR3 is CASSPDPLPDTQYF. As DNA, the CDR3 is TGTGCCAGCAGCCCCGACCCCCTTCCAGATACGCAGTATTTT.

CDR3 sequence reads: CASSIGQHTDTQYF. The CDR3 nucleotides read TGTGCCAGTAGTATAGGACAGCACACAGATACGCAGTATTTT. The rearrangement joins TRBV19 to TRBJ2-3; D is perhaps TRBD1 (5 bases). Trimming took off 1 base at V and 2 bases at J, with 7 bases between the two ends. CDR3 size: 14 residues. Germline CDR1 LNHDA, CDR2 SQIVND (reference sequence).